This TCR beta chain emerged from a study of identical twins. Germline values: CDR1 KGHSH, CDR2 LQKENI. The CDR3 has 15 residues. Trimming shortened V by 0 bases and J by 5 bases, and 11 bases separated the two germline ends. MiXCR, applied by TCRdb to the 5' RACE reads, yields one record per CDR3 protein. The sample consists of hundreds of thousands of distinct CDR3 sequences, around 15% of them appearing once. The TCR comes from a young woman in good health. The chain couples TRBV18 to TRBJ2-1; D gene uncertain. The sample was memory (CD45RO+) T cells sorted from blood. The CDR3 DNA sequence: TGTGCCAGCTCACCACCGGGTTTCCTCGACAATGAGCAGTTCTTC. As protein: CASSPPGFLDNEQFF. The full variable domain, completed using reference TRBV18 and TRBJ2-1, is NAGVMQNPRHLVRRRGQEARLRCSPMKGHSHVYWYRQLPEEGLKFMVYLQKENIIDESGMPKERFSAEFPKEGPSILRIQQVVRGDSAAYFCASSPPGFLDNEQFFGPGTRLTVL.